The rows below give T cell receptor beta chains drawn from one sample of a study of graft-versus-host responses after intestinal transplantation. Assay used: immunoSEQ multiplex PCR; TCRdb lists only in-frame clones, some missing. This table holds tens of thousands of clones, under 95% found once. This material consisted of PBMCs, taken almost 120 days after intestinal transplantation. These receptors originate from a human patient who received an intestinal transplant, so some T cells may come from the graft donor. Both conserved end residues are part of each CDR3. The D gene is left open where the match is weak. Clone size appears in some rows only: once, few, many, or a class for an expanded clone.

>NA|TRBJ1-4|NA|TRBV30
CASTEEGEKLFF
TGTGCCTCGACTGAGGAAGGGGAAAAACTGTTTTTT
>once|TRBJ2-3|NA|TRBV11-2
CASSRGTWGTDTQYF
TGTGCCAGCAGCCGCGGGACCTGGGGCACAGATACGCAGTATTTT
>NA|TRBJ1-1|NA|TRBV27
CASSSVLNTEAFF
TGTGCCAGCAGTTCCGTCCTGAACACTGAAGCTTTCTTT
>NA|TRBJ1-2|TRBD1|TRBV29-1
CSTGRTGGYTF
TGCAGCACGGGAAGGACAGGGGGCTACACCTTC
>NA|TRBJ2-7|TRBD1|TRBV6-8
CASRGRRPGTGDYEQYF
TGTGCCAGCAGGGGAAGAAGGCCCGGGACAGGGGACTACGAGCAGTACTTC
>NA|TRBJ1-1|NA|TRBV29-1
CSVEGGNTEAFF
TGCAGCGTTGAAGGGGGGAACACTGAAGCTTTCTTT
>NA|TRBJ1-1|NA|TRBV27
CASRTNTEAFF
TGTGCCAGCCGGACGAACACTGAAGCTTTCTTT
>NA|TRBJ2-3|TRBD2|TRBV5-4
CASSFRGGSHTQYF
TGTGCCAGCAGCTTTAGGGGCGGGAGTCATACGCAGTATTTT
>NA|TRBJ2-2|TRBD2|TRBV28
CASSFLAVGGELFF
TGTGCCAGCAGTTTCCTAGCGGTAGGCGGGGAGCTGTTTTTT
>NA|TRBJ2-5|NA|TRBV6-6
CASSYSGWQETQYF
TGTGCCAGCAGTTACTCGGGGTGGCAAGAGACCCAGTACTTC
>NA|TRBJ2-6|TRBD1|TRBV2
CASSARDRDLTGANVLTF
TGTGCCAGCAGTGCTCGGGACAGGGATCTTACTGGGGCCAACGTCCTGACTTTC
>once|TRBJ2-7|NA|TRBV5-1
CASSLKGTLYEQYF
TGCGCCAGCAGCTTGAAGGGCACCCTGTACGAGCAGTACTTC
>NA|TRBJ2-7|NA|TRBV30
CAWRGLRYEQYF
TGTGCCTGGAGGGGACTTCGCTACGAGCAGTACTTC
>NA|TRBJ2-5|NA|TRBV2
CASKLTSGETQYF
TGTGCCAGCAAGCTGACTTCGGGGGAGACCCAGTACTTC
>NA|TRBJ1-1|NA|TRBV7-9
CASSLFLGEAFF
TGTGCCAGCAGCTTATTTCTGGGGGAAGCTTTCTTT
>NA|TRBJ2-5|NA|TRBV7-2
CASSLAGAFEETQYF
TGTGCCAGCAGCTTAGCTGGGGCGTTTGAAGAGACCCAGTACTTC
>NA|TRBJ1-2|TRBD1|TRBV9
CASSSRGTNYGYTF
TGTGCCAGCAGCTCCAGGGGGACTAACTATGGCTACACCTTC
>NA|TRBJ1-1|NA|TRBV18
CASSPTTANTEAFF
TGTGCCAGCTCACCGACGACAGCGAACACTGAAGCTTTCTTT
>few|TRBJ1-2|NA|TRBV18
CASSPLGGAGYTF
TGTGCCAGCTCACCCCTCGGGGGGGCTGGCTACACCTTC
>NA|TRBJ2-5|NA|TRBV6-1
CASSETDQETQYF
TGTGCCAGCAGTGAGACTGATCAAGAGACCCAGTACTTC
>few|TRBJ2-5|NA|TRBV12-5
CASGLGGGETQYF
TGTGCTAGTGGTTTGGGGGGTGGGGAGACCCAGTACTTC
>NA|TRBJ2-1|NA|TRBV7-2
CASSLAQQNEQFF
TGTGCCAGCAGCTTAGCGCAGCAGAATGAGCAGTTCTTC